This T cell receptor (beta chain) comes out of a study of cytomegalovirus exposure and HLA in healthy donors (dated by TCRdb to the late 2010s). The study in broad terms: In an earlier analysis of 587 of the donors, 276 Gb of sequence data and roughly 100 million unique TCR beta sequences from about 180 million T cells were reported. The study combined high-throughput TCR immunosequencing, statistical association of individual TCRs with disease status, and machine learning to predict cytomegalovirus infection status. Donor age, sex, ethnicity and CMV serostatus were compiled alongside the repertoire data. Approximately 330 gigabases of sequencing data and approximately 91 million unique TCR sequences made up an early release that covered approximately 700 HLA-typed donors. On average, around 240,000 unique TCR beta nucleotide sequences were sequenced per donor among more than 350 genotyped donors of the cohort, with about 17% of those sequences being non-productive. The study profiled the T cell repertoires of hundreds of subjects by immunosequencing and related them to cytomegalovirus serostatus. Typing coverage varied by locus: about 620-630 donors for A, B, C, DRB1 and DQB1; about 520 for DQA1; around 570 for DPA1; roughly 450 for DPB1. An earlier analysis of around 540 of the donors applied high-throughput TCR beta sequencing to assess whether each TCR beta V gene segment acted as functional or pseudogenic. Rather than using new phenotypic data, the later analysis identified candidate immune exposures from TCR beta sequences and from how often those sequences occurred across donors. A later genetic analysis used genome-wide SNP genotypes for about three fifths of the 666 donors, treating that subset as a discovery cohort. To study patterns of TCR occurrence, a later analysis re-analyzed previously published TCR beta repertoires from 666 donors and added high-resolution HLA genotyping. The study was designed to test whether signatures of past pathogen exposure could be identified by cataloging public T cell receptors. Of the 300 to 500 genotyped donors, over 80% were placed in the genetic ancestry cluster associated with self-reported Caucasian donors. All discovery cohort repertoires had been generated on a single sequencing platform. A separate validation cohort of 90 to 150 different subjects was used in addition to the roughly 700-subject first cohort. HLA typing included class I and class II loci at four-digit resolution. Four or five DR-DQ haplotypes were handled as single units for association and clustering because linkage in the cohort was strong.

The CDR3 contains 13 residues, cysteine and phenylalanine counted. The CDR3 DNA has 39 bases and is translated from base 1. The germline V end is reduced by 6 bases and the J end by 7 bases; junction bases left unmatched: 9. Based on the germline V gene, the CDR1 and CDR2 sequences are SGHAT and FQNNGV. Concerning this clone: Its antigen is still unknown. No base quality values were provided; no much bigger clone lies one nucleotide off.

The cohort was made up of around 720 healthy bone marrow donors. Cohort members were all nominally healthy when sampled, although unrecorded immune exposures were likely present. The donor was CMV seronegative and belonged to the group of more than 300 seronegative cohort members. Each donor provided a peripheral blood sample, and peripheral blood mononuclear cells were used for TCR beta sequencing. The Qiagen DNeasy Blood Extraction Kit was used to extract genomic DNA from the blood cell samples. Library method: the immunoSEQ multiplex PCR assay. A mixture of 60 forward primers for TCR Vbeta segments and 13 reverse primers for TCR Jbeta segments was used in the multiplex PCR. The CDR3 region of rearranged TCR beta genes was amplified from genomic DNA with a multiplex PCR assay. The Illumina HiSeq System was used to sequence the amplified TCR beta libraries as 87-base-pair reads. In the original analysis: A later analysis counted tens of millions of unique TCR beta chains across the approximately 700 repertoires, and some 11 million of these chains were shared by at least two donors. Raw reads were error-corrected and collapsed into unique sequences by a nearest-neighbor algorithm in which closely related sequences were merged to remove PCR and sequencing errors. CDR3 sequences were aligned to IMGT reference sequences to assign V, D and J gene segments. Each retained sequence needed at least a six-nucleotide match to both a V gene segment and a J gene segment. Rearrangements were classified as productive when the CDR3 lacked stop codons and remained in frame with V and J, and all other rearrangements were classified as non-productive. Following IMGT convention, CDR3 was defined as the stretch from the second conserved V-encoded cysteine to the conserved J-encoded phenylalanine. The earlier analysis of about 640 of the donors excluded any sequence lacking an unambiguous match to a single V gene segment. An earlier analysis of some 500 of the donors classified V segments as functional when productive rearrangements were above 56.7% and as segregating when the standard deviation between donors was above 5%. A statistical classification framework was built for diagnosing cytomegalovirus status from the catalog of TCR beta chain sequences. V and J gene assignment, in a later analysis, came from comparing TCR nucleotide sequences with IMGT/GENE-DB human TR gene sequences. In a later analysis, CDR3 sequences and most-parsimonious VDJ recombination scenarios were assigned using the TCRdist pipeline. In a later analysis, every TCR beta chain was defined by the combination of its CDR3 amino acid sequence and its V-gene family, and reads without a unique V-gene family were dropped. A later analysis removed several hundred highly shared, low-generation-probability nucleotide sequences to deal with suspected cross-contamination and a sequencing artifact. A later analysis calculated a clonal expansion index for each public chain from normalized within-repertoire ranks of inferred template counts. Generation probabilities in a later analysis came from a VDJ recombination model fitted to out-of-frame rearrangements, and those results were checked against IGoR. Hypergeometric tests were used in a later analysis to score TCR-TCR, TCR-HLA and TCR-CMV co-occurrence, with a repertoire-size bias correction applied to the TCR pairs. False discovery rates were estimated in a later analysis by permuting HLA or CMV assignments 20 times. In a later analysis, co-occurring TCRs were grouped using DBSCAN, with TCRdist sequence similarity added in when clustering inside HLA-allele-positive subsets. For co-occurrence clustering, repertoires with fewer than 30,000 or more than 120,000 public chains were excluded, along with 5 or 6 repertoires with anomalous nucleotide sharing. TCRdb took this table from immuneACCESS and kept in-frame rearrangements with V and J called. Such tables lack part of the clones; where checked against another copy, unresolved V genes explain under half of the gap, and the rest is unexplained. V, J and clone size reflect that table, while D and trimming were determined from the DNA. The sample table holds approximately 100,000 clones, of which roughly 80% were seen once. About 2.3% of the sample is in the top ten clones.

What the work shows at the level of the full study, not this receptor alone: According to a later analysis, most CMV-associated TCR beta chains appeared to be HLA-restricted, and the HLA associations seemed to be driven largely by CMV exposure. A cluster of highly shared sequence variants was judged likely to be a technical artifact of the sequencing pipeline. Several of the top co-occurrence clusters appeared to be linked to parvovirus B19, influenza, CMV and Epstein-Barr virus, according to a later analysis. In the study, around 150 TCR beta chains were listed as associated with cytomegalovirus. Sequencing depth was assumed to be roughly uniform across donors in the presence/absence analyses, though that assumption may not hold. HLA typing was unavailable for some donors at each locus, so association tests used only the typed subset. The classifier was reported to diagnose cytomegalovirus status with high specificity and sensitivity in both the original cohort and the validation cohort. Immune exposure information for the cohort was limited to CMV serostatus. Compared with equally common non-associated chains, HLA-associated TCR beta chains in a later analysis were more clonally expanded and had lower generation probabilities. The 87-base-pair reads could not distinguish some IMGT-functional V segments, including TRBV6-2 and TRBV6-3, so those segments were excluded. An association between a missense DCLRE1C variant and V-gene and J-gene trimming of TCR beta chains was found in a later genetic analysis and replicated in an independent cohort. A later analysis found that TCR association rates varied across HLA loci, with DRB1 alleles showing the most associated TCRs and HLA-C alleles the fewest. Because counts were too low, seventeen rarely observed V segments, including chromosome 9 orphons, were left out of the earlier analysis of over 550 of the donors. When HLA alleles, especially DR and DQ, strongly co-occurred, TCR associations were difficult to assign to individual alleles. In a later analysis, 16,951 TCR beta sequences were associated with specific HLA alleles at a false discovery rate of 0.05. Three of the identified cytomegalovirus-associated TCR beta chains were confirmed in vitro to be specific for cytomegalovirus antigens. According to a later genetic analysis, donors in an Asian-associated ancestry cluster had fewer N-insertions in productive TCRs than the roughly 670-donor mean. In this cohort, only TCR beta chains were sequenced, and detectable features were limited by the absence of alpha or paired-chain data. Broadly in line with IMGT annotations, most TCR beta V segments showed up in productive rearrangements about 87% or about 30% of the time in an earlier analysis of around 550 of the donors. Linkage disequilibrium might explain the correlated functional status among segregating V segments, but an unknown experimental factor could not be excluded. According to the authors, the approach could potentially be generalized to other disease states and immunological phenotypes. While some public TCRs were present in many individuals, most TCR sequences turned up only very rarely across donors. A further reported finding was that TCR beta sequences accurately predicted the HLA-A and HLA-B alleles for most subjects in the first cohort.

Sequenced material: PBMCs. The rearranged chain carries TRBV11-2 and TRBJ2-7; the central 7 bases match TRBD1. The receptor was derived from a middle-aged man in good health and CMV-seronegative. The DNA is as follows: TGTGCCAGCAGGACAGGGACCGGTAGGGAGCAGTACTTC. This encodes CASRTGTGREQYF.